The 27 T cell receptor beta chains listed next were all sequenced from one sample in a study of shared clonotypes between healthy human individuals. CD45RO-negative, CCR7-selected cells formed the naive CD8 fraction, which excluded terminally differentiated effector memory CD45RA+ cells. This table comes from immunoSEQ multiplex PCR, and its TCRdb copy is limited to in-frame clones, with some not included. Of 600,000 or so clones in the sample, roughly 98% were seen once. Sequencing was done on a sample of naive CD8+ T cells sorted from blood. Source of these receptors: a man aged 30 to 39 in good health.

The chain has TRBV9 and TRBJ2-1; 7 positions agree with TRBD2. Trimming cost V 8 bases and J 3 bases; bases outside gene matches: 11. Germline-derived CDR1 and CDR2 are SGDLS and YYNGEE. The CDR3 is 15 amino acids. The CDR3 reads CASTRSSGLYNEQFF. CDR3 in DNA: TGTGCCAGTACCCGCTCTAGCGGTCTCTACAATGAGCAGTTCTTC.

V gene TRBV5-4 combines with J gene TRBJ1-2; the D gene is possibly TRBD1 (6 bases). The V gene lost 1 base and the J gene lost 3 bases, with 16 bases spanning the gap. CDR3 length equals 16 residues. In germline, CDR1 is SGHNT, CDR2 YYREEE (reference sequence). The CDR3 bases are TGTGCCAGCAGCTTGATCCTTGGGGGCCCGGACTATGGCTACACCTTC. Translated, it gives CASSLILGGPDYGYTF.

The V and J genes are TRBV14 and TRBJ2-7, with a possible D match to TRBD2 (5 bases). CDR3 length: 15 amino acids. Trimming removed 6 bases from V and 2 bases from J, with 17 bases in between. CDR1 and CDR2 (germline): SGHDN, FVKESK. CDR3 sequence: CASSPRTGLTYEQYF. DNA of the CDR3: TGTGCCAGCAGTCCAAGAACTGGACTGACCTACGAGCAGTACTTC.

The rearrangement joins TRBV7-9 to TRBJ2-7; D is undetermined. Trimming took 1 base from V and 1 from J, leaving 8 bases between them. The CDR3 is 14 residues long. Germline V CDR1 and CDR2: SEHNR, FQNEAQ (reference sequence). This CDR3 reads CASSLVERSYEQYF. Written as DNA, the CDR3 is TGTGCCAGCAGCTTAGTAGAGAGATCCTACGAGCAGTACTTC.

The chain joins TRBV2 to TRBJ2-1; no definite D call. The CDR3 runs to 13 residues. Looked up from germline, CDR1 is SNHLY and CDR2 is FYNNEI. V gave up 3 bases and J gave up 3 bases, with 6 bases separating them. In DNA, the CDR3 is TGTGCCAGCAGTGAGGCCAACTACAATGAGCAGTTCTTC. Amino acid sequence: CASSEANYNEQFF. Supplemented by reference TRBV2 and TRBJ2-1, the full variable domain reads EPEVTQTPSHQVTQMGQEVILRCVPISNHLYFYWYRQILGQKVEFLVSFYNNEISEKSEIFDDQFSVERPDGSNFTLKIRSTKLEDSAMYFCASSEANYNEQFFGPGTRLTVL.

About this clone itself: The same CDR3 can be traced to other DNA sequences in this sample. The chain combines TRBV11-2 with TRBJ2-7; maybe TRBD1 (5 bases). Trimming removed 2 bases at V and 4 bases at J, with 12 bases between. Germline V gene data show CDR1 as SGHAT and CDR2 as FQNNGV. The CDR3 totals 14 residues. DNA for the CDR3: TGTGCCAGCAGCTTAAGTGGACCAGGGTACGAGCAGTACTTC. Translating it yields CASSLSGPGYEQYF.

To note about this clone: Relative to the germline gene, one junction end is altered; a read error may explain this. The rearrangement joins TRBV7-8 to TRBJ2-1; the D gene could be TRBD1 or TRBD2 (6 bases each). The CDR3 length is 12 residues. Germline V gene sequence: CDR1 SGHVS, CDR2 FQNEAQ. The CDR3 region is CASTLRGVGQFF. The CDR3 bases are TGTGCCAGCACCTTAAGGGGGGTGGGGCAGTTCTTC.

The chain is built from TRBV6-1 and TRBJ2-7; D is unresolved. The V end was cut by 6 bases, the J end by 2 bases, with 2 bases between. Germline loops: CDR1 MNHNS, CDR2 SASEGT. This CDR3 has 10 amino acids. This CDR3 is CASRAYEQYF. CDR3 DNA: TGTGCCAGCAGAGCCTACGAGCAGTACTTC.

The V and J genes are TRBV7-8 and TRBJ2-5; 9 bases agree with TRBD1. Germline V gene data show CDR1 as SGHVS and CDR2 as FQNEAQ. The CDR3 extends over 15 amino acids. The V and J ends lost 5 bases and 5 bases, in that order; junction bases with no gene match: 9. The CDR3 DNA reads as TGTGCCAGCAGCGTCCTGACAGGGGGAACGGAGACCCAGTACTTC. Its translation is CASSVLTGGTETQYF.

This chain joins TRBV6-5 and TRBJ2-7; TRBD1 aligns across 8 bases. The germline CDR1 and CDR2 sequences are MNHEY and SVGAGI. Trimming cost V 1 base and J 7 bases; bases outside gene matches: 6. There are 14 residues in the CDR3. This chain's CDR3 is CASSYLTGDWEQYF. The DNA of the CDR3 is TGTGCCAGCAGTTACTTGACAGGGGACTGGGAGCAGTACTTC.

The chain carries TRBV29-1 and TRBJ2-1; unclear D gene. CDR1 is SQVTM and CDR2 is ANQGSEA in the germline V gene. CDR3 length equals 15 residues. Trimming removed 4 bases from V and 0 bases from J, with 13 bases in between. DNA of the CDR3: TGCAGCGTTGTCTTCGCCCAGAGCTCCTACAATGAGCAGTTCTTC. Amino acids: CSVVFAQSSYNEQFF.

CDR3 loop: CASSSGQGVNYGYTF. CDR3 nucleotides: TGTGCCAGCAGCTCCGGACAGGGGGTTAACTATGGCTACACCTTC. This rearrangement joins TRBV5-4 to TRBJ1-2; 10 nucleotides match TRBD1. Germline assignment: CDR1 SGHNT and CDR2 YYREEE (reference sequence). The CDR3 has 15 residues. V lost 3 bases and J lost 1; bases outside the gene matches: 3.

The chain couples TRBV28 to TRBJ2-1; D might be TRBD2 (6 bases). CDR3 length: 15 residues. Deletions cut 5 bases from V and 2 bases from J, with 13 bases between. Looked up from germline, CDR1 is MDHEN and CDR2 is SYDVKM. Here the CDR3 reads CASSPSGLTYNEQFF. The CDR3 bases are TGTGCCAGCAGTCCGAGCGGGTTAACCTACAATGAGCAGTTCTTC. Filled out from reference TRBV28 and TRBJ2-1, the complete variable domain reads DVKVTQSSRYLVKRTGEKVFLECVQDMDHENMFWYRQDPGLGLRLIYFSYDVKMKEKGDIPEGYSVSREKKERFSLILESASTNQTSMYLCASSPSGLTYNEQFFGPGTRLTVL.

This clone was seen a single time. The rearrangement uses TRBV11-2 and TRBJ2-7; no firm D call. The CDR3 consists of 13 residues. With 8 bases removed from V and 0 bases from J, the gap between germline ends came to 11 bases. Germline V gene sequence: CDR1 SGHAT, CDR2 FQNNGV. DNA for the CDR3: TGTGCCAGCGGCAGTCTGTCCTCCTACGAGCAGTACTTC. Its protein is CASGSLSSYEQYF.

The rearrangement uses TRBV5-4 and TRBJ2-5, with a possible D match to TRBD1 (8 bases). Looked up from germline, CDR1 is SGHNT and CDR2 is YYREEE (reference sequence). V lost 2 bases and J 5 bases, leaving 22 bases between the germline ends. The CDR3 covers 17 residues. The CDR3 nucleotides are TGTGCCAGCAGCTTCCTAGGCCAGGGGGCGCGGGAGGAGACCCAGTACTTC. It yields the protein CASSFLGQGAREETQYF. The complete variable domain, with remaining parts taken from reference TRBV5-4 and TRBJ2-5, reads ETGVTQSPTHLIKTRGQQVTLRCSSQSGHNTVSWYQQALGQGPQFIFQYYREEENGRGNFPPRFSGLQFPNYSSELNVNALELDDSALYLCASSFLGQGAREETQYFGPGTRLLVL.

In this sample, this clone turned up once. The V and J genes are TRBV9 and TRBJ2-1; 9 nucleotides match TRBD2. Losses at the gene ends were 0 bases for V and 7 bases for J; bases not matched to a gene: 8. The CDR3 runs 16 residues. Germline CDR1 reads SGDLS; CDR2 reads YYNGEE. The CDR3 nucleotides read TGTGCCAGCAGCGTAGCTACGACTAGCGGAGTAAATGAGCAGTTCTTC. Amino acids: CASSVATTSGVNEQFF.

J is TRBJ2-2 and V is TRBV30; either TRBD1 or TRBD2 may fit D (5 bases each). V was clipped by 5 bases and J by 4 bases, with 14 bases between them. Germline-derived CDR1 and CDR2 are GTSNPN and SVGIG (reference sequence). This CDR3 has 14 residues. The CDR3 DNA follows: TGTGCCTGGGAGGACCGGGACCTCACCGGGGAGCTGTTTTTT. This sequence encodes CAWEDRDLTGELFF.

The V and J genes are TRBV5-6 and TRBJ2-2; D is uncertain. The CDR3 is made up of 14 amino acids. Per the germline V gene, CDR1 is SGHDT and CDR2 is YYEEEE. The V end lost 1 base, the J end lost 3 bases, and 7 bases lay between the germline ends. The CDR3 nucleotides are TGTGCCAGCAGCTTGCCAAGATACACCGGGGAGCTGTTTTTT. This codes for CASSLPRYTGELFF.

The CDR3 protein is CASSRQGFYEQYF. CDR3 DNA: TGTGCCAGCAGTAGACAGGGATTCTACGAGCAGTACTTC. The chain couples TRBV27 to TRBJ2-7; 7 positions agree with TRBD1. The germline V gene has CDR1 MNHEY and CDR2 SMNVEV (reference sequence). CDR3 size: 13 residues. Unmatched junction bases numbered 4, after V lost 5 bases and J lost 3 bases.

This chain links TRBV2 with TRBJ2-7; D may be TRBD1 or TRBD2 (6 bases each). Germline CDR1 SNHLY, CDR2 FYNNEI. Trimming took 4 bases from V and 5 from J, leaving 9 bases between them. CDR3 length: 12 amino acids. CDR3 sequence: CASSAGAHEQYF. CDR3 nucleotides: TGTGCCAGCAGTGCGGGGGCCCACGAGCAGTACTTC. The full variable domain, rest sourced from reference TRBV2 and TRBJ2-7, is EPEVTQTPSHQVTQMGQEVILRCVPISNHLYFYWYRQILGQKVEFLVSFYNNEISEKSEIFDDQFSVERPDGSNFTLKIRSTKLEDSAMYFCASSAGAHEQYFGPGTRLTVT.

This clone was counted once. This chain uses TRBV10-3 with TRBJ2-7, with 7 bases lining up with TRBD2. The CDR3 consists of 14 residues. Trimming took 4 bases from V and 4 from J; bases not matched to a gene: 7. From germline, CDR1 is ENHRY and CDR2 SYGVKD. As DNA, the CDR3 is TGTGCCATCAGTGCAACTAGCGCTGCATACGAGCAGTACTTC. It specifies CAISATSAAYEQYF.

This chain joins TRBV19 and TRBJ1-4; unclear D gene. This CDR3 is built from 19 residues. Trimming removed 0 bases from V and 6 bases from J, with 23 bases in between. The V gene's germline CDR1 is LNHDA and CDR2 SQIVND (reference sequence). CDR3 sequence reads: CASSIDRDVGWLPDEKLFF. The DNA of the CDR3 is TGTGCCAGTAGTATAGATCGTGACGTCGGCTGGCTCCCGGATGAAAAACTGTTTTTT.

CDR3 nucleotides: TGTGCCAGCAGTGACGGTGGGTGGAGCTCCTACGAGCAGTACTTC. It translates to CASSDGGWSSYEQYF. V and J are TRBV25-1 and TRBJ2-7, with D unclear. Germline assignment: CDR1 MGHDK and CDR2 SYGVNS. This CDR3 has 15 amino acids. Between the trimmed V and J ends, which lost 3 bases and 0 bases, there was a span of 12 bases.

The chain couples TRBV30 to TRBJ2-7; 7 bases line up with TRBD2. Germline V lookup: CDR1 GTSNPN, CDR2 SVGIG (reference sequence). CDR3 length: 12 residues. J was trimmed by 5 bases and V by 2 bases; bases with no gene match: 3. CDR3 residues: CAWSSGVDEQYF. DNA for the CDR3: TGTGCCTGGAGTAGCGGGGTAGACGAGCAGTACTTC.

The CDR3 sequence is CASSPPFDEQFF. CDR3 DNA: TGTGCCAGCAGCCCACCATTCGATGAGCAGTTCTTC. The chain joins TRBV11-2 to TRBJ2-1; the D is unclear. Trimming removed 5 bases at V and 8 bases at J, with 10 bases between. The CDR3 consists of 12 residues. Germline V gene lookup returns CDR1 SGHAT and CDR2 FQNNGV.

The J gene is TRBJ2-7, the V gene TRBV7-9; 11 bases agree with TRBD1. The CDR3 has 16 amino acids. J gave up 4 bases and V 0 bases, and 5 bases lay outside the gene matches. Per germline, CDR1 SEHNR and CDR2 FQNEAQ (reference sequence). The chain's CDR3 is CASSLAGTGGEYEQYF. The CDR3 coding sequence is TGTGCCAGCAGCTTAGCCGGGACAGGGGGTGAATACGAGCAGTACTTC.

This rearrangement joins TRBV29-1 to TRBJ2-7; a possible D gene is TRBD1 (5 bases). V was cut by 4 bases and J by 2 bases, with 18 bases left in between. The CDR3 contains 15 residues. Germline CDR1 SQVTM, CDR2 ANQGSEA. The CDR3 loop is CSVGQGESLTYEQYF. CDR3 in DNA: TGCAGCGTTGGGCAGGGTGAGTCTTTGACCTACGAGCAGTACTTC.